This TCR beta chain was sequenced during a study of graft-versus-host responses after intestinal transplantation. Study overall: Anti-thymocyte globulin induction, then tacrolimus and steroids for about three years, went to all recipients.

A word on this clone: Its antigen is not known.

CDR1 and CDR2 (germline): DFQATT, SNEGSKA (reference sequence). V shed 4 bases and J shed 8 bases, with 6 bases lying between them. This CDR3 spans 11 amino acids. The repertoire was sequenced with immunoSEQ multiplex PCR; TCRdb's copy has only in-frame clones and lacks some. The data contain about 100,000 clones, roughly 87% of them singletons. J is TRBJ1-6 and V is TRBV20-1, with unresolved D. Sequences were derived from unstimulated CD4+ T cells sorted from spleen or lymph node cells, sampled before transplant. The clonotype originates from a human donor who was the organ donor for an intestinal transplant. CDR3 sequence: CSANTDSPLHF. CDR3 bases: TGCAGTGCTAATACGGATTCACCCCTCCACTTT.